Included here is one T cell receptor beta chain sequence, with context. Profiled with immunoSEQ multiplex PCR; TCRdb holds only in-frame clones, not every one. The sample carries over 20,000 clones, 85% to 90% recorded once. The data stem from a study of OX40 agonist ivuxolimab in advanced cancers. Study summary: Having had anti-PD-1, anti-PD-L1 or anti-CTLA-4 therapy before was allowed, and more than 35% had some. Partial responses were achieved by three patients, of whom one had hepatocellular carcinoma and two had cutaneous melanoma.

The CDR3 covers 14 residues. Germline loops: CDR1 LNHNV, CDR2 YYDKDF (reference sequence). V lost 5 bases and J lost 3; bases outside the gene matches: 2. Autoimmune disease history or systemic immunosuppression led to patient exclusion. Sequenced here: CD4+ or CD8+ T cells sorted from blood, sampled in a trial of the OX40 agonist ivuxolimab. This receptor was taken from an adult with an advanced solid tumor such as melanoma, head and neck, liver or kidney cancer. The gene calls are TRBV15 and TRBJ2-2, with 8 bases lining up with TRBD1. In DNA form, the CDR3 reads TGTGCCACCAGCGACAGGGGCGACACCGGGGAGCTGTTTTTT. It specifies CATSDRGDTGELFF.